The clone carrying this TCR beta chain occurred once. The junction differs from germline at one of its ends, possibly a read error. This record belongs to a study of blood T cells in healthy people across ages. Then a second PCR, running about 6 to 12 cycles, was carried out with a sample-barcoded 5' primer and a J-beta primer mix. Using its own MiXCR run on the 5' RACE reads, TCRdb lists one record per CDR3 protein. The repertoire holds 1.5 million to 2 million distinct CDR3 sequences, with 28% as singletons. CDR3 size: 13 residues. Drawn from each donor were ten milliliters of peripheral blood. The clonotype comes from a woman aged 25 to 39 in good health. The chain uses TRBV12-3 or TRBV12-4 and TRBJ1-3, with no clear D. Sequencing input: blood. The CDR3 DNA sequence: TGTGCTAGCAGACCGGGCTCTGGAAACACCATATATTTT. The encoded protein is CASRPGSGNTIYF.